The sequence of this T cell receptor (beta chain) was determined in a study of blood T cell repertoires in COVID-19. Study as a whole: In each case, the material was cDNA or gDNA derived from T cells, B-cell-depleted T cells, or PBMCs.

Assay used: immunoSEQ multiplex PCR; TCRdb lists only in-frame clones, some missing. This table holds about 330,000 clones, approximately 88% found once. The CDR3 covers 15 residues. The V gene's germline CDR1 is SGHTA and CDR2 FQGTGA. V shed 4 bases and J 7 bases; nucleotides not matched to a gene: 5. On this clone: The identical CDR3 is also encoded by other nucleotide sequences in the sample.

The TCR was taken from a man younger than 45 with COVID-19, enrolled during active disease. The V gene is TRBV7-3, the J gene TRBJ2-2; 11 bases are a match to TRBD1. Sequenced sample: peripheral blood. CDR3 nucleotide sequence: TGTGCCAGCAGCTCGGGACAGGGGGGGCGCGGGGAGCTGTTTTTT. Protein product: CASSSGQGGRGELFF.